The 17 T cell receptor beta chains reported below all come from one sample, sequenced in a study of cytomegalovirus exposure and HLA in healthy donors. It was with 60 Vbeta and 13 Jbeta primers that the PCR ran. Libraries were prepared by immunoSEQ multiplex PCR; TCRdb keeps only in-frame clonotypes and omits some of them. The sample contains about 130,000 clones, roughly 85% of which appear only once. The sequenced sample consisted of PBMCs. Receptor source: a woman between 40 and 50 years old in good health and CMV-seropositive.

The chain carries TRBV6-1 and TRBJ1-5; 11 bases are a match to TRBD1. V shed 5 bases and J 6 bases; nucleotides not matched to a gene: 3. In germline, CDR1 is MNHNS, CDR2 SASEGT. This CDR3 has 14 amino acids. The CDR3 loop reads CASSKGQGGQPQHF. The CDR3 bases are TGTGCCAGCAGTAAGGGACAGGGGGGTCAGCCCCAGCATTTT.

This clone has more than one count but fewer than ten. The chain employs TRBV7-8 and TRBJ2-1; 9 nucleotides agree with TRBD1. V lost 5 bases and J lost 5; bases outside the gene matches: 1. This CDR3 spans 13 amino acids. CDR1 and CDR2 (germline): SGHVS, FQNEAQ. CDR3 DNA sequence: TGTGCCAGCAGCGGGACAGGGAACAATGAGCAGTTCTTC. It translates to CASSGTGNNEQFF.

The gene calls are TRBV6-5 and TRBJ1-1; TRBD1 might be the D (6 bases). Looked up from germline, CDR1 is MNHEY and CDR2 is SVGAGI. This CDR3 region has 15 residues. Trimming took 0 bases from V and 1 from J, leaving 9 bases between them. CDR3 loop: CASSYSLQGNTEAFF. The CDR3 bases are TGTGCCAGCAGTTACTCTCTACAGGGGAACACTGAAGCTTTCTTT.

The chain has TRBV28 and TRBJ1-4; D is perhaps TRBD1 (5 bases). The V end was cut by 4 bases, the J end by 0 bases, with 18 bases between. Germline-derived CDR1 and CDR2 are MDHEN and SYDVKM. CDR3 size: 18 residues. This CDR3 is CASSSSGTGVATNEKLFF. CDR3 in DNA: TGTGCCAGCAGTTCGTCCGGGACGGGGGTTGCAACTAATGAAAAACTGTTTTTT.

V and J are TRBV9 and TRBJ1-4; D ambiguous. Germline CDR1 reads SGDLS; CDR2 reads YYNGEE. V gave up 2 bases and J gave up 7 bases, with 3 bases separating them. The CDR3 covers 11 residues. The CDR3 nucleotides are TGTGCCAGCAGCGTCGGTGAAAAACTGTTTTTT. Its protein is CASSVGEKLFF. Filled out from reference TRBV9 and TRBJ1-4, the complete variable domain reads DSGVTQTPKHLITATGQRVTLRCSPRSGDLSVYWYQQSLDQGLQFLIQYYNGEERAKGNILERFSAQQFPDLHSELNLSSLELGDSALYFCASSVGEKLFFGSGTQLSVL.

This clone was observed a few times. The genes are TRBV2 and TRBJ1-2; 9 bases match TRBD1. CDR3 length: 13 residues. CDR1 is SNHLY, CDR2 FYNNEI, per germline. The J segment lost 4 bases and the V segment lost 9 bases, leaving 6 bases of the junction unmatched. The CDR3 nucleotides read TGTGCCAGTGGCCGGGACAGGGTCTATGGCTACACCTTC. Translation: CASGRDRVYGYTF.

The V and J genes are TRBV10-3 and TRBJ1-6, with D perhaps matching TRBD1 (5 bases). Per germline, CDR1 ENHRY and CDR2 SYGVKD. The CDR3 totals 18 residues. V shed 1 base and J shed 2 bases, with 15 bases lying between them. CDR3 amino acids: CAISEFRSGRTYNSPLHF. In DNA form, the CDR3 reads TGTGCCATCAGTGAGTTCAGGTCAGGGAGGACCTATAATTCACCCCTCCACTTT.

V usage is TRBV7-9 and J usage is TRBJ1-4; TRBD1 might be the D (5 bases). V shed 5 bases and J shed 4 bases, with 14 bases lying between them. The CDR3 runs 15 residues. Germline assignment: CDR1 SEHNR and CDR2 FQNEAQ (reference sequence). The CDR3 is CASSPTGALNEKLFF. CDR3 DNA sequence: TGTGCCAGCAGCCCTACAGGTGCCCTTAATGAAAAACTGTTTTTT.

The chain has TRBV7-9 and TRBJ2-7, with 10 bases matching TRBD2. Germline V lookup: CDR1 SEHNR, CDR2 FQNEAQ (reference sequence). The V and J ends lost 5 bases and 4 bases, in that order; junction bases with no gene match: 8. This CDR3 spans 15 amino acids. For the CDR3, the DNA is TGTGCCAGCAGCCCACTCGGGACTAGCGTATACGAGCAGTACTTC. Residues: CASSPLGTSVYEQYF. Looking up the rest from reference TRBV7-9 and TRBJ2-7 gives the full variable domain: DTGVSQNPRHKITKRGQNVTFRCDPISEHNRLYWYRQTLGQGPEFLTYFQNEAQLEKSRLLSDRFSAERPKGSFSTLEIQRTEQGDSAMYLCASSPLGTSVYEQYFGPGTRLTVT.

The chain couples TRBV30 to TRBJ2-3; 9 bases match TRBD2. CDR1 and CDR2 from the germline V gene are GTSNPN and SVGIG (reference sequence). The CDR3 covers 15 residues. V gave up 1 base and J gave up 5 bases; unmatched junction bases: 7. The CDR3 loop reads CAWSAIAGDIDTQYF. The CDR3, as DNA: TGTGCCTGGAGTGCGATAGCGGGAGATATAGATACGCAGTATTTT.

The chain joins TRBV28 to TRBJ2-7; 8 nucleotides line up with TRBD1. The V segment lost 5 bases and the J segment 3 bases; nucleotides outside the gene matches: 3. The germline CDR1 and CDR2 sequences are MDHEN and SYDVKM. There are 13 residues in the CDR3. The CDR3 DNA follows: TGTGCCAGCAGTAGGACAGGGCACTACGAGCAGTACTTC. Protein sequence: CASSRTGHYEQYF.

J is TRBJ2-7 and V is TRBV4-2; tentatively, D is TRBD1 (5 bases). Germline CDR1 reads LGHNA; CDR2 reads YNFKEQ. The CDR3 runs to 14 residues. Trimming shortened V by 1 base and J by 7 bases, and 14 bases separated the two germline ends. CDR3 region: CASSQAQAVGEQYF. The CDR3 DNA reads TGTGCCAGCAGCCAAGCACAGGCCGTCGGGGAGCAGTACTTC.

The chain employs TRBV23-1 and TRBJ1-2; D is possibly TRBD1 (5 bases). TRBV23-1 is recorded as an ORF, its role being uncertain. This CDR3 contains 15 residues. V gave up 0 bases and J gave up 7 bases, with 15 bases separating them. CDR3 in DNA: TGCGCCAGCAGTCAATCGGGGCGGGAAGGGAGTGGCTACACCTTC. Its protein product is CASSQSGREGSGYTF.

The chain joins TRBV18 to TRBJ2-1; TRBD2 is a possible D gene (5 bases). The germline V gene encodes CDR1 KGHSH and CDR2 LQKENI. This CDR3 is 11 amino acids long. V lost 3 bases and J lost 9, with 6 bases in between. Here the CDR3 DNA reads TGTGCCAGCTCACCGGGGAGTGAGCAGTTCTTC. It encodes CASSPGSEQFF.

The genes are TRBV7-9 and TRBJ2-5; TRBD2 matches 15 bases. The DNA matches TRBJ2-7 better at its end, which makes the J call doubtful. This CDR3 has 17 residues. Germline CDR1 is SEHNR and CDR2 is FQNEAQ (reference sequence). CDR3 DNA sequence: TGTGCCAGCAGCTCCGGGACTAGCGGGAGGACCCCCTACGAGCAGTACTTC. It yields the protein CASSSGTSGRTPYEQYF.

Of note for this clone: This sample also contains other DNA sequences that code for the same CDR3. The gene calls are TRBV11-3 and TRBJ2-2, with 9 positions matching TRBD1. This CDR3 has 15 amino acids. Trimming at V came to 6 bases and at J to 6 bases, leaving 8 bases not matched to a gene. The germline gives CDR1 SGHNT, CDR2 YENEEA. DNA for the CDR3: TGTGCCAGCAGTGCGGACAGGGGTAAGGCCGGGGAGCTGTTTTTT. It specifies CASSADRGKAGELFF.

The V call is TRBV15, the J call TRBJ1-3; no reliable D call. The CDR3 contains 15 residues. The germline V gene has CDR1 LNHNV and CDR2 YYDKDF (reference sequence). Between the trimmed V and J ends, which lost 8 bases and 0 bases, there was a span of 14 bases. The chain's CDR3 is CATQTAGSSGNTIYF. DNA of the CDR3: TGTGCCACCCAAACGGCAGGAAGCTCTGGAAACACCATATATTTT.